This T cell receptor (beta chain) was captured by sequencing in a study of identical twins. This clonotype was found many times. Template switching, a step in the protocol, added a universal primer site, and cDNA carried unique molecular identifiers. One entry per CDR3 protein results from TCRdb running MiXCR on the 5' RACE reads. The sample shows around 200,000 distinct CDR3 sequences, roughly a tenth of them seen only once. V shed 1 base and J shed 0 bases, with 6 bases lying between them. CDR1 is DFQATT, CDR2 SNEGSKA, per germline (reference sequence). This CDR3 is 14 amino acids long. The sequence derives from a woman aged 18-29 years in good health. The material sequenced was memory (CD45RO+) T cells sorted from blood. The J gene is TRBJ2-2, the V gene TRBV20-1, with D uncertain. CDR3: CSARGAANTGELFF. CDR3 nucleotide sequence: TGCAGTGCTAGAGGGGCAGCGAACACCGGGGAGCTGTTTTTT.